Following are 23 T cell receptor beta chains from one sample sequenced in a study of blood T cell repertoires in COVID-19. The data were produced by immunoSEQ multiplex PCR, yet TCRdb's version contains in-frame clones alone and is incomplete. The table includes around 100,000 clones, 84% detected once. Material: peripheral blood. Receptors were obtained from a human donor in a cohort sampled during active or convalescent COVID-19.

The V and J genes are TRBV11-2 and TRBJ2-5, with 10 bases lining up with TRBD2. V was pared by 1 base and J by 5 bases, with 4 bases of the junction left unmatched. The germline V gene encodes CDR1 SGHAT and CDR2 FQNNGV. CDR3 length: 15 amino acids. CDR3 protein: CASSLGTSGAETQYF. The CDR3 bases are TGTGCCAGCAGCTTAGGAACTAGCGGGGCTGAGACCCAGTACTTC.

J is TRBJ2-5 and V is TRBV6-7; 9 bases line up with TRBD2. TRBV6-7 has ORF status, its function being uncertain. The V gene end was trimmed by 8 bases and the J gene end by 2 bases; junction bases not matched to a gene: 9. CDR3 size: 15 residues. DNA for the CDR3: TGTGCCAGCGCCCCCCCAGCGGGGGGTCAAGAGACCCAGTACTTC. As protein: CASAPPAGGQETQYF.

This chain connects TRBV5-6 to TRBJ2-7; 7 nucleotides align to TRBD1. CDR3 length equals 15 residues. Germline CDR1 is SGHDT and CDR2 is YYEEEE. The V and J ends lost 2 bases and 6 bases, in that order; junction bases with no gene match: 11. CDR3 loop: CASSLKGASIFEQYF. In DNA form, the CDR3 reads TGTGCCAGCAGCTTAAAGGGGGCCTCGATATTCGAGCAGTACTTC.

Here the CDR3 DNA reads TGTGCCAGCAGTTTACGGGGTAATGAGCAGTTCTTC. It specifies CASSLRGNEQFF. The chain recombines TRBV12-3 or TRBV12-4 with TRBJ2-1; D may be TRBD2 (5 bases). Between the trimmed V and J ends, which lost 2 bases and 7 bases, there was a span of 6 bases. The CDR3 spans 12 residues.

The V and J genes are TRBV7-9 and TRBJ2-1; a possible D gene is TRBD2 (6 bases). Germline CDR1 is SEHNR and CDR2 is FQNEAQ (reference sequence). CDR3 size: 15 residues. V was shortened by 5 bases and J by 8 bases, with 19 bases between the two germline ends. CDR3 DNA sequence: TGTGCCAGCAGCCCACAACATGGCGGGAATGATGAGCAGTTCTTC. It translates to CASSPQHGGNDEQFF.

The chain employs TRBV30 and TRBJ2-7; D is undetermined. Trimming took off 2 bases at V and 6 bases at J, with 17 bases between the two ends. Germline CDR1 and CDR2: GTSNPN and SVGIG (reference sequence). This CDR3 contains 14 residues. The CDR3 nucleotides read TGTGCCTGGAGTTCGTTGCCCGGGTTGGCCGAGCAGTACTTC. Its protein is CAWSSLPGLAEQYF.

V usage is TRBV3-1 (or the pseudogene TRBV3-2) and J usage is TRBJ1-1; D uncertain. The CDR3 is 12 residues long. In germline, CDR1 is LGHDT, CDR2 YNNKEL (reference sequence). V was cut by 4 bases and J by 7 bases, with 10 bases left in between. The CDR3 spells CASSRSRREAFF. DNA of the CDR3: TGTGCCAGCAGCCGCAGCAGGCGTGAAGCTTTCTTT.

V is TRBV28 and J is TRBJ2-6; D is perhaps TRBD1 (6 bases). CDR1 is MDHEN, CDR2 SYDVKM, per germline. V shed 8 bases and J shed 2 bases, with 13 bases lying between them. The CDR3 is 15 residues long. CDR3 sequence reads: CASGLTGPGANVLTF. The CDR3 DNA is TGTGCCAGCGGGCTAACAGGGCCTGGGGCCAACGTCCTGACTTTC.

The table lists this clone with a count of one. The chain couples TRBV28 to TRBJ1-4, with a possible D match to TRBD1 (6 bases). CDR1 is MDHEN and CDR2 is SYDVKM in the germline V gene. CDR3 length equals 13 residues. Trimming left V 2 bases short and J 8 bases short, with 9 bases between. The CDR3 here is CASSLQGWEKLFF. Here the CDR3 DNA reads TGTGCCAGCAGTTTACAGGGGTGGGAAAAACTGTTTTTT.

The J gene is TRBJ2-7, the V gene TRBV5-1; D ambiguous. Germline CDR1 reads SGHRS; CDR2 reads YFSETQ. Trimming stripped 0 bases from V and 5 bases from J, with 9 bases between. The CDR3 extends over 13 amino acids. In DNA form, the CDR3 reads TGCGCCAGCAGCTTGGCCTCCGTAAACGAGCAGTACTTC. Amino acid sequence: CASSLASVNEQYF.

The CDR3 reads CSVGTGAVYTF. The CDR3 DNA is TGCAGCGTCGGGACAGGTGCGGTCTACACCTTC. The chain uses TRBV29-1 and TRBJ1-2; 8 bases align to TRBD1. Germline values: CDR1 SQVTM, CDR2 ANQGSEA. V lost 6 bases, J lost 10 bases, and 7 bases stayed unmatched. This CDR3 spans 11 amino acids.

V and J are TRBV7-3 and TRBJ1-1, with TRBD1 matching over 9 bases. This CDR3 spans 14 amino acids. The trim removed 5 bases at V and 4 bases at J, leaving 5 bases unmatched. Germline V gene lookup returns CDR1 SGHTA and CDR2 FQGTGA. Written as DNA, the CDR3 is TGTGCCAGCAGCGCACAGGGGGCACGCACTGAAGCTTTCTTT. As protein: CASSAQGARTEAFF.

This sequence joins TRBV28 and TRBJ1-3, with D uncertain. Trimming removed 6 bases at V and 3 bases at J, with 9 bases between. From germline, CDR1 is MDHEN and CDR2 SYDVKM. The CDR3 is 13 residues long. Here the CDR3 reads CASSLPVGNTIYF. The CDR3 nucleotides are TGTGCCAGCAGCCTACCCGTTGGAAACACCATATATTTT.

The chain carries TRBV18 and TRBJ1-5, with a possible D match to TRBD1 (6 bases). The germline V gene has CDR1 KGHSH and CDR2 LQKENI. The CDR3 length is 14 residues. V shed 1 base and J shed 5 bases, with 9 bases lying between them. The CDR3 bases are TGTGCCAGCTCACCACTGGCAGGGGATCAGCCCCAGCATTTT. Amino acids: CASSPLAGDQPQHF.

This chain links TRBV5-1 with TRBJ2-5; 7 positions agree with TRBD1. CDR3 length: 15 amino acids. CDR1 SGHRS and CDR2 YFSETQ come from the germline V gene. V was clipped by 4 bases and J by 2 bases; unmatched bases: 8. The CDR3: CASSQGQTQQETQYF. CDR3 in DNA: TGCGCCAGCAGCCAGGGACAGACTCAACAAGAGACCCAGTACTTC.

This chain connects TRBV19 to TRBJ2-3; D is uncertain. Germline V gene data show CDR1 as LNHDA and CDR2 as SQIVND (reference sequence). V lost 4 bases and J 2 bases, leaving 10 bases between the germline ends. This CDR3 has 14 amino acids. The CDR3 DNA reads TGTGCCAGTAGTAGGGCACGGAACACAGATACGCAGTATTTT. This sequence encodes CASSRARNTDTQYF.

The gene calls are TRBV29-1 and TRBJ2-2, with TRBD1 matching over 7 bases. V trimming: 3 bases; J trimming: 6 bases; junction bases outside the gene matches: 7. This CDR3 is built from 14 residues. Germline CDR1 is SQVTM and CDR2 is ANQGSEA. The CDR3 bases are TGCAGCGTTGATATCTTCGGGACAGCCGGGGAGCTGTTTTTT. It translates to CSVDIFGTAGELFF.

CDR3 residues: CASSQDPGLAGGPSYEQYF. In nucleotides, the CDR3 is TGCGCCAGCAGCCAAGACCCGGGACTAGCGGGGGGCCCCTCCTACGAGCAGTACTTC. The chain employs TRBV4-1 and TRBJ2-7; 15 nucleotides line up with TRBD2. The V gene end was trimmed by 0 bases and the J gene end by 0 bases; junction bases not matched to a gene: 6. The CDR3 loop spans 19 amino acids. The germline V gene has CDR1 MGHRA and CDR2 YSYEKL.

The chain couples TRBV5-4 to TRBJ2-7; the match to TRBD2 covers 8 bases. Looked up from germline, CDR1 is SGHNT and CDR2 is YYREEE (reference sequence). The J segment lost 4 bases and the V segment lost 3 bases, leaving 6 bases of the junction unmatched. CDR3 length: 14 amino acids. The CDR3 region has the DNA TGTGCCAGCAGCTCCCCGGGACTAGGATACGAGCAGTACTTC. Amino acids: CASSSPGLGYEQYF.

The V and J genes are TRBV6-5 and TRBJ2-1; 7 bases match TRBD2. Germline CDR1 MNHEY, CDR2 SVGAGI. V was clipped by 4 bases and J by 6 bases; unmatched bases: 9. The CDR3 totals 15 residues. The CDR3 loop reads CASSFRSSGGNEQFF. In nucleotides, the CDR3 is TGTGCCAGCAGTTTTCGGTCTAGCGGAGGCAATGAGCAGTTCTTC.

Only a few counts were recorded for this clone. The chain links TRBV2 to TRBJ1-6; 7 bases line up with TRBD1. Germline CDR1 and CDR2: SNHLY and FYNNEI. The CDR3 is made up of 14 amino acids. The V and J ends lost 5 bases and 6 bases, in that order; junction bases with no gene match: 4. CDR3 protein: CASSTRQGNSPLHF. For the CDR3, the DNA is TGTGCCAGCAGTACTAGACAGGGTAATTCACCCCTCCACTTT.

The rearrangement joins TRBV19 to TRBJ1-1, with a possible D match to TRBD1 (6 bases). Trimming took off 4 bases at V and 5 bases at J, with 17 bases between the two ends. This CDR3 has 15 residues. The V gene's germline CDR1 is LNHDA and CDR2 SQIVND (reference sequence). The CDR3 protein is CASSRGNARGTEAFF. The CDR3, as DNA: TGTGCCAGTAGTAGGGGGAATGCAAGGGGGACTGAAGCTTTCTTT.

V and J are TRBV5-8 and TRBJ2-7, with 8 bases fitting TRBD1. This CDR3 is built from 14 residues. The V gene's germline CDR1 is SGHTS and CDR2 YDEGEE. V lost 4 bases to trimming and J lost 2 bases; unmatched junction nucleotides: 5. This CDR3 reads CASSLGDRTYEQYF. Here the CDR3 DNA reads TGTGCCAGCAGCCTAGGGGACAGGACCTACGAGCAGTACTTC.